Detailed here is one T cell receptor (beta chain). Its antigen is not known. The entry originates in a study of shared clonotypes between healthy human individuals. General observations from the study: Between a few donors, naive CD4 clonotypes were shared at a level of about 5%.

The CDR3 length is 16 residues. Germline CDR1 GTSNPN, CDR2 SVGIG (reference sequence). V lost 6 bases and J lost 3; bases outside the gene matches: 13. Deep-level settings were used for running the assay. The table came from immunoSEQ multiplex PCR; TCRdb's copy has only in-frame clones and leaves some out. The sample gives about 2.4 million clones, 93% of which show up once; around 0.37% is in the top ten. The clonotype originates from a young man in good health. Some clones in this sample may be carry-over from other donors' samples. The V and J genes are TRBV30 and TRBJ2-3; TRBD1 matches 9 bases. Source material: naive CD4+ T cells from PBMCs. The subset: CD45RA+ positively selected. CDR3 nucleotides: TGTGCCTGTTATCAAGGCTTGGGACAGGGTACAGATACGCAGTATTTT. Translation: CACYQGLGQGTDTQYF.